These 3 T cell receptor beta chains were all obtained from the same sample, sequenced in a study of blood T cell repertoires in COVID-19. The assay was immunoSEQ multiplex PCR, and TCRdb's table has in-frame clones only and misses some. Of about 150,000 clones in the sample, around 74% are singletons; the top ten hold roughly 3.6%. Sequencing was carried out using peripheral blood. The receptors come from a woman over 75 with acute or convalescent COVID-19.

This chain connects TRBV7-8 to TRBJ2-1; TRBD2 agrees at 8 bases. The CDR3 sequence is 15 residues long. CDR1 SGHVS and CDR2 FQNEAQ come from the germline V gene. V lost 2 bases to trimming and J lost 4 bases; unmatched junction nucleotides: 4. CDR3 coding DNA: TGTGCCAGCAGCTTAAAACTAGCGGAGTACAATGAGCAGTTCTTC. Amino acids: CASSLKLAEYNEQFF.

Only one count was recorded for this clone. The CDR3 DNA reads as TGTGCCATCAGGGGATCCGGGACAGATAATTCACCCCTCCACTTT. Translated, it gives CAIRGSGTDNSPLHF. The rearrangement links TRBV10-3 to TRBJ1-6; 7 positions agree with TRBD1. After removal of 6 bases from V and 5 bases from J, the junction contained 7 bases not matched to a gene. The germline V gene has CDR1 ENHRY and CDR2 SYGVKD. This CDR3 is built from 15 residues.

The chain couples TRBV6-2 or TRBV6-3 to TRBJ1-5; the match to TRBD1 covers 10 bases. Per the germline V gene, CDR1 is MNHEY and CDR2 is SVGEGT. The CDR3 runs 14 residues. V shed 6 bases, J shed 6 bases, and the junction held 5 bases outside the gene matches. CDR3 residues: CASSRTGGGQPQHF. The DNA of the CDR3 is TGTGCCAGCAGCCGGACAGGGGGGGGTCAGCCCCAGCATTTT.